The clone carrying this T cell receptor beta chain was seen only once. The authors' processing: Using reference gene primer amplification, nucleated cell counts were estimated. Clones were sequenced by immunoSEQ multiplex PCR, and TCRdb holds only the in-frame ones, with some missing. Clone size and the V and J calls come from that table; the DNA yielded D and trimming. The profile shows fewer than 120,000 clones, less than 85% of them singletons. This sample is drawn from a study of blood T cell repertoires in COVID-19. Study-level background: COVID-19 samples from acute and convalescent phases originated in the United States, Italy and Spain. PBMCs, B-cell-depleted T cells, or T cells were the source of the cDNA or gDNA that made up the material.

V was cut by 6 bases and J by 5 bases, with 16 bases left in between. Germline V lookup: CDR1 KGHSH, CDR2 LQKENI. The CDR3 extends over 14 amino acids. This clonotype originated in an elderly woman with acute or convalescent COVID-19. The sequenced sample was peripheral blood. This chain uses TRBV18 with TRBJ2-5; TRBD2 might be the D (6 bases). For the CDR3, the DNA is TGTGCCAGCTCCGAGTCGGGGAGGTACGAGACCCAGTACTTC. This encodes CASSESGRYETQYF.